These 27 T cell receptor beta chains originate from one sample sequenced in a study of T-cell memory formation after mild COVID-19. TCRdb re-analysed the 5' RACE reads in MiXCR, keeping a single row per CDR3 protein. The sample lists more than 80,000 distinct CDR3 sequences; over 10% were seen once. Sequenced input: PBMCs or a T cell subset sorted from them (not recorded which). All receptors come from an adult woman who had mild COVID-19 (a few samples of this study predate the infection). Cell type and time point are not known.

In its sample, this clonotype was seen a few times. The rearrangement joins TRBV20-1 to TRBJ2-5; TRBD2 is a possible D gene (6 bases). The CDR3 has 14 amino acids. The germline V and J ends were trimmed by 6 bases and 0 bases, with 14 bases remaining between them. CDR1 and CDR2 (germline): DFQATT, SNEGSKA (reference sequence). The CDR3 protein is CSATDRDYQETQYF. The CDR3 DNA sequence: TGCAGTGCCACGGACCGGGACTACCAAGAGACCCAGTACTTC.

The CDR3 sequence: CASSAKAGLAGGHYNEQFF. CDR3 DNA: TGTGCCAGCAGCGCGAAAGCCGGGCTAGCGGGAGGGCACTACAATGAGCAGTTCTTC. The chain employs TRBV7-2 and TRBJ2-1; 12 nucleotides line up with TRBD2. The V segment lost 5 bases and the J segment 3 bases; nucleotides outside the gene matches: 14. Germline CDR1 is SGHTA and CDR2 is FQGNSA. This CDR3 comprises 19 residues.

The chain joins TRBV7-2 to TRBJ2-3, with 10 bases that match TRBD2. V dropped 0 bases and J dropped 6; count of bases not matched to a gene: 12. In germline, CDR1 is SGHTA, CDR2 FQGNSA. The CDR3 sequence is 18 residues long. The CDR3 loop reads CASSLAGRAGGLLDTQYF. In DNA, the CDR3 is TGTGCCAGCAGCTTAGCGGGTCGAGCGGGAGGGCTACTCGATACGCAGTATTTT.

This clonotype was seen repeatedly, ten times or more. The chain combines TRBV12-3 or TRBV12-4 with TRBJ1-1; tentatively, D is TRBD1 (5 bases). V lost 3 bases to trimming and J lost 5 bases, with 7 bases between them. This CDR3 comprises 12 residues. The CDR3 reads CASSFGGTEAFF. Here the CDR3 DNA reads TGTGCCAGCAGTTTTGGGGGAACTGAAGCTTTCTTT.

This clonotype was found a few times. The chain uses TRBV12-3 or TRBV12-4 and TRBJ1-6; possible D gene TRBD1, 6 bases. The CDR3 is 14 residues long. Trimming stripped 1 base from V and 8 bases from J, with 9 bases between. The CDR3 nucleotides are TGTGCCAGCAGTTTAGTAGGGGGGGATTCACCCCTCCACTTT. Translated: CASSLVGGDSPLHF.

The table lists this clonotype with a few counts. The chain carries TRBV9 and TRBJ2-1; 10 bases are a match to TRBD2. The V gene end was trimmed by 3 bases and the J gene end by 0 bases; junction bases not matched to a gene: 6. Germline lookup yields CDR1 SGDLS and CDR2 YYNGEE. The CDR3 covers 17 residues. DNA for the CDR3: TGTGCCAGCAGCGGGAGCGGGAGGGCTGGCTCCTACAATGAGCAGTTCTTC. Amino acid sequence: CASSGSGRAGSYNEQFF.

There are a few counts of this clonotype. This sequence joins TRBV15 and TRBJ1-1; D is undetermined. Germline values: CDR1 LNHNV, CDR2 YYDKDF (reference sequence). The CDR3 extends over 13 amino acids. V lost 2 bases and J 7 bases, leaving 11 bases between the germline ends. The CDR3 region is CATSRSILVEAFF. The CDR3 nucleotides read TGTGCCACCAGCAGAAGTATTTTGGTTGAAGCTTTCTTT. Filled out from reference TRBV15 and TRBJ1-1, the complete variable domain reads DAMVIQNPRYQVTQFGKPVTLSCSQTLNHNVMYWYQQKSSQAPKLLFHYYDKDFNNEADTPDNFQSRRPNTSFCFLDIRSPGLGDTAMYLCATSRSILVEAFFGQGTRLTVV.

There are many counts of this clonotype. The rearrangement links TRBV20-1 to TRBJ2-5, with 7 bases that match TRBD2. This CDR3 is built from 16 residues. V was pared by 1 base and J by 6 bases, with 14 bases of the junction left unmatched. Germline V gene sequence: CDR1 DFQATT, CDR2 SNEGSKA (reference sequence). CDR3 residues: CSARVFEREGGKTQYF. As DNA, the CDR3 is TGCAGTGCTAGAGTTTTCGAGAGGGAGGGTGGGAAGACCCAGTACTTC.

The V call is TRBV4-3, the J call TRBJ2-7; D not resolved. The V gene's germline CDR1 is LGHNA and CDR2 YSLEER. This CDR3 contains 14 residues. The ends were cut back, 0 bases at V and 0 bases at J, with 6 bases in the middle. CDR3 DNA sequence: TGCGCCAGCAGCCAAGACACAGACTCCTACGAGCAGTACTTC. Protein product: CASSQDTDSYEQYF.

The chain has TRBV12-3 or TRBV12-4 and TRBJ1-6, with D perhaps TRBD1 (5 bases). The CDR3 is made up of 19 amino acids. V lost 5 bases, J lost 4 bases, and 24 bases lay in between. CDR3 sequence: CASSPNPRNRLRYNSPLHF. DNA for the CDR3: TGTGCCAGCAGTCCTAACCCACGAAACAGGCTCCGTTATAATTCACCCCTCCACTTT.

The gene calls are TRBV25-1 and TRBJ2-7; the D is unclear. Germline-derived CDR1 and CDR2 are MGHDK and SYGVNS. The CDR3 runs to 12 residues. Trimming cost V 4 bases and J 3 bases, with 7 bases left between them. CDR3 region: CASSVNVYEQYF. The CDR3 nucleotides read TGTGCCAGCAGTGTTAACGTCTACGAGCAGTACTTC.

This clonotype has only a few counts. The chain carries TRBV5-5 and TRBJ1-1, with D possibly matching TRBD1 (6 bases). Trimming removed 3 bases at V and 6 bases at J, with 9 bases between. CDR1 is SGHKS, CDR2 YYEKEE, per germline (reference sequence). The CDR3 sequence is 12 residues long. The CDR3 here is CASSSPGAEAFF. Written as DNA, the CDR3 is TGTGCCAGCAGCTCACCAGGGGCTGAAGCTTTCTTT.

This sequence joins TRBV15 and TRBJ1-3, with D possibly TRBD1 on 5 matching bases. Trimming removed 8 bases at V and 0 bases at J, with 17 bases between. This CDR3 region has 16 residues. Per germline, CDR1 LNHNV and CDR2 YYDKDF (reference sequence). CDR3 nucleotides: TGTGCCACCTCCGAGTTTGGAGACAGCTCTGGAAACACCATATATTTT. This sequence encodes CATSEFGDSSGNTIYF.

This clonotype was detected a few times. The chain couples TRBV27 to TRBJ2-7; D may correspond to TRBD1 or TRBD2 (5 bases each). Germline CDR1 is MNHEY and CDR2 is SMNVEV (reference sequence). The V gene lost 5 bases and the J gene lost 3 bases, with 14 bases spanning the gap. CDR3 length: 14 amino acids. The CDR3 DNA follows: TGTGCCAGCAGTACACCGGGACCCTTCTACGAGCAGTACTTC. It is translated as CASSTPGPFYEQYF.

The chain uses TRBV4-2 and TRBJ2-1; TRBD2 aligns across 8 bases. CDR3 size: 16 residues. The J segment lost 6 bases and the V segment lost 0 bases, leaving 7 bases of the junction unmatched. CDR1 is LGHNA and CDR2 is YNFKEQ in the germline V gene. In nucleotides, the CDR3 is TGTGCCAGCAGCCAAGAGGACGGGAGGGCTCGCAATGAGCAGTTCTTC. Protein sequence: CASSQEDGRARNEQFF.

This chain links TRBV6-1 with TRBJ1-2; tentatively, D is TRBD1 (5 bases). Germline CDR1 reads MNHNS; CDR2 reads SASEGT. Trimming removed 6 bases from V and 4 bases from J, with 27 bases in between. The CDR3 runs to 18 residues. CDR3 bases: TGTGCCAGCAGATTCGACCCGGAAGGGGCTGAGTATAGCTATGGCTACACCTTC. As protein: CASRFDPEGAEYSYGYTF.

V gene TRBV4-1 combines with J gene TRBJ1-2, with 8 bases identical to TRBD1. The germline gives CDR1 MGHRA, CDR2 YSYEKL. V was clipped by 6 bases and J by 7 bases; unmatched bases: 10. The CDR3 length is 14 residues. CDR3 sequence (DNA): TGCGCCAGCAGTCAGGAACAGGGGGGTCCTGGCTACACCTTC. Translating it yields CASSQEQGGPGYTF.

In its sample, this clonotype was seen many times. The chain couples TRBV5-1 to TRBJ2-2; D is undetermined. CDR1 is SGHRS, CDR2 YFSETQ, per germline. The V and J ends lost 5 bases and 3 bases respectively, with 2 bases between them. The CDR3 extends over 11 amino acids. CDR3 DNA: TGCGCCAGCAGGGACACCGGGGAGCTGTTTTTT. Translating gives CASRDTGELFF.

The rearrangement joins TRBV7-9 to TRBJ2-1; 11 nucleotides agree with TRBD2. Germline V gene sequence: CDR1 SEHNR, CDR2 FQNEAQ (reference sequence). V gave up 3 bases and J gave up 10 bases; unmatched junction bases: 20. This CDR3 spans 19 amino acids. CDR3 sequence reads: CASSFLGTSLAGALGEQFF. CDR3 sequence (DNA): TGTGCCAGCAGCTTTTTAGGAACTTCACTAGCGGGAGCCCTTGGGGAGCAGTTCTTC.

This clonotype was detected a few times. This chain links TRBV20-1 with TRBJ2-3; 9 nucleotides line up with TRBD1. V was clipped by 3 bases and J by 2 bases; unmatched bases: 6. The CDR3 consists of 15 residues. CDR1 and CDR2 from the germline V gene are DFQATT and SNEGSKA (reference sequence). CDR3: CSARVGQGDTDTQYF. DNA of the CDR3: TGCAGTGCTAGGGTGGGACAGGGCGACACAGATACGCAGTATTTT.

The gene calls are TRBV2 and TRBJ1-5; no clear D. The V end lost 6 bases, the J end lost 5 bases, and 11 bases lay between the germline ends. Per germline, CDR1 SNHLY and CDR2 FYNNEI. CDR3 length equals 13 residues. The CDR3 bases are TGTGCCAGCAGCCCCGCGGGCTATCAGCCCCAGCATTTT. This sequence encodes CASSPAGYQPQHF. The entire variable domain, with the rest obtained from reference TRBV2 and TRBJ1-5, is as follows: EPEVTQTPSHQVTQMGQEVILRCVPISNHLYFYWYRQILGQKVEFLVSFYNNEISEKSEIFDDQFSVERPDGSNFTLKIRSTKLEDSAMYFCASSPAGYQPQHFGDGTRLSIL.

This chain uses TRBV9 with TRBJ2-4; 7 bases fit TRBD1. The V segment lost 4 bases and the J segment 8 bases; nucleotides outside the gene matches: 12. The CDR3 consists of 15 residues. The germline V gene encodes CDR1 SGDLS and CDR2 YYNGEE. The CDR3 reads CASSTQGVRGDIQYF. The CDR3 nucleotides read TGTGCCAGCAGCACTCAGGGGGTTAGGGGAGACATTCAGTACTTC. The whole variable domain, remainder taken from reference TRBV9 and TRBJ2-4, is DSGVTQTPKHLITATGQRVTLRCSPRSGDLSVYWYQQSLDQGLQFLIQYYNGEERAKGNILERFSAQQFPDLHSELNLSSLELGDSALYFCASSTQGVRGDIQYFGAGTRLSVL.

This clonotype came up a few times. V gene TRBV15 combines with J gene TRBJ2-2; 8 bases agree with TRBD1. J lost 4 bases, V lost 3 bases, and 7 bases had no gene match. The germline CDR1 and CDR2 sequences are LNHNV and YYDKDF (reference sequence). The CDR3 covers 16 residues. In DNA form, the CDR3 reads TGTGCCACCAGCAGCAAAGGACAGGGCCTCACCGGGGAGCTGTTTTTT. Its translation: CATSSKGQGLTGELFF.

A few counts support this clonotype. The rearrangement uses TRBV7-9 and TRBJ1-2, with 7 bases aligning to TRBD1. CDR1 and CDR2 from the germline V gene are SEHNR and FQNEAQ (reference sequence). Trimming cost V 5 bases and J 2 bases; bases outside gene matches: 11. The CDR3 consists of 16 residues. The CDR3 sequence is CASSNDLTTGNYGYTF. The CDR3 DNA sequence: TGTGCCAGCAGCAACGACCTTACGACAGGGAACTATGGCTACACCTTC.

The chain employs TRBV2 and TRBJ2-7; D not certain. Per germline, CDR1 SNHLY and CDR2 FYNNEI. V dropped 5 bases and J dropped 2 bases, with 13 bases sitting between them. This CDR3 comprises 14 residues. The DNA of the CDR3 is TGTGCCAGCAGTAAAGTTACCGGAGCCTACGAGCAGTACTTC. It translates to CASSKVTGAYEQYF.

This clonotype was counted only a few times. This chain connects TRBV5-1 to TRBJ2-7; possibly TRBD2 for D (5 bases). This CDR3 has 15 amino acids. Between the trimmed V and J ends, which lost 4 bases and 0 bases, there was a span of 14 bases. The V gene's germline CDR1 is SGHRS and CDR2 YFSETQ. The CDR3 loop reads CASSETSPSSYEQYF. In DNA, the CDR3 is TGCGCCAGCAGCGAAACTAGTCCTTCCTCCTACGAGCAGTACTTC. The entire variable domain, with the rest obtained from reference TRBV5-1 and TRBJ2-7, is as follows: KAGVTQTPRYLIKTRGQQVTLSCSPISGHRSVSWYQQTPGQGLQFLFEYFSETQRNKGNFPGRFSGRQFSNSRSEMNVSTLELGDSALYLCASSETSPSSYEQYFGPGTRLTVT.

The chain links TRBV20-1 to TRBJ2-7; TRBD1 aligns across 10 bases. This CDR3 spans 13 amino acids. Germline loops: CDR1 DFQATT, CDR2 SNEGSKA (reference sequence). J was trimmed by 4 bases and V by 3 bases; bases with no gene match: 3. CDR3 sequence (DNA): TGCAGTGCTAGGGGACAGGGGATTTACGAGCAGTACTTC. This codes for CSARGQGIYEQYF.